These T cell receptor beta chains were read from a single sample in a study of Ad26.COV2.S vaccination and SARS-CoV-2 variants. Profiled with immunoSEQ multiplex PCR; TCRdb holds only in-frame clones, not every one. The table lists 410,000 or so clones, about 92% of them singletons, with about 1.7% in the top ten. The specimen was peripheral blood, collected in a trial of Ad26.COV2.S vaccine versus placebo. These receptors were collected from a person aged 18-60 years who received the Ad26.COV2.S COVID-19 vaccine or a placebo. The CDR3 runs from the conserved cysteine through the conserved F or W. A D gene is named only where the DNA matches it firmly. Clone size is not always given. Where it is, it says once, few, many or a class for expanded clones.

d_call,clone_size,v_call,j_call,cdr3_aa,cdr3_nt
TRBD1,NA,TRBV2,TRBJ1-1,CASSAYLGTGVRSTEAFF,TGTGCCAGCAGTGCGTACCTCGGGACAGGGGTTCGGAGCACTGAAGCTTTCTTT
NA,NA,TRBV19,TRBJ1-5,CASSIDNSNQPQHF,TGTGCCAGTAGTATAGATAACAGCAATCAGCCCCAGCATTTT
TRBD1,NA,TRBV5-6,TRBJ2-7,CASSPGTALSYEQYF,TGTGCCAGCAGCCCCGGGACAGCGCTCTCCTACGAGCAGTACTTC
TRBD2,NA,TRBV6-6,TRBJ2-5,CATLTSDQETQYF,TGTGCCACCCTTACTAGCGATCAAGAGACCCAGTACTTC
NA,NA,TRBV6-2/TRBV6-3,TRBJ2-7,CASSYRRGTGAYEQYF,TGTGCCAGCAGTTACCGTAGGGGGACTGGCGCCTACGAGCAGTACTTC
NA,NA,TRBV6-1,TRBJ2-3,CASSDPTDTQYF,TGTGCCAGCAGTGATCCCACAGATACGCAGTATTTT
NA,NA,TRBV7-6,TRBJ2-2,CASSLAGTTGELFF,TGTGCCAGCAGCTTAGCAGGGACCACCGGGGAGCTGTTTTTT
TRBD1,NA,TRBV5-4,TRBJ1-4,CASSLARTGGNEKLFF,TGTGCCAGCAGCTTGGCACGGACAGGGGGCAATGAAAAACTGTTTTTT
NA,NA,TRBV5-6,TRBJ2-2,CASSQQLLGNTGELFF,TGTGCCAGCAGCCAACAATTACTAGGGAACACCGGGGAGCTGTTTTTT
NA,NA,TRBV27,TRBJ2-3,CASRRELDGFRTDTQYF,TGTGCCAGCAGGAGGGAGCTCGACGGGTTTCGGACAGATACGCAGTATTTT
NA,NA,TRBV10-3,TRBJ1-5,CAISASGTNREQPQHF,TGTGCCATCAGTGCATCAGGGACAAATCGTGAGCAGCCCCAGCATTTT
NA,few,TRBV5-1,TRBJ2-1,CASTRSPGYNEQFF,TGCGCCAGCACAAGGAGTCCTGGGTACAATGAGCAGTTCTTC
NA,NA,TRBV11-2,TRBJ2-7,CASSTGSTYEQYF,TGTGCCAGCAGCACGGGTTCTACCTACGAGCAGTACTTC
NA,NA,TRBV10-3,TRBJ2-2,CAISGNSQAGVDTGELFF,TGTGCCATCAGTGGGAACTCACAGGCGGGCGTAGACACCGGGGAGCTGTTTTTT
NA,NA,TRBV21-1,TRBJ2-7,CASSKAVVLHEQYF,TGTGCCAGCAGCAAAGCGGTAGTTCTTCACGAGCAGTACTTC
NA,NA,TRBV18,TRBJ2-2,CASSPLTGELFF,TGTGCCAGCTCACCCCTCACCGGGGAGCTGTTTTTT
NA,NA,TRBV7-2,TRBJ1-5,CASSLVNRGNQPQHF,TGTGCCAGCAGCTTAGTTAACAGGGGCAATCAGCCCCAGCATTTT
TRBD1,NA,TRBV28,TRBJ2-7,CASSPPGQGTYEQYF,TGTGCCAGCAGTCCCCCGGGACAGGGGACCTACGAGCAGTACTTC
TRBD1,NA,TRBV29-1,TRBJ1-1,CSADRVGAEAFF,TGCAGCGCCGACAGGGTGGGGGCTGAAGCTTTCTTT
NA,NA,TRBV19,TRBJ2-2,CASSWVPGVTGELFF,TGTGCCAGTAGTTGGGTCCCGGGGGTCACCGGGGAGCTGTTTTTT
NA,NA,TRBV2,TRBJ1-3,CASSVGISGNTIYF,TGTGCCAGCAGTGTAGGTATCTCTGGAAACACCATATATTTT
NA,NA,TRBV6-5,TRBJ2-7,CASSYTVGGGLNEQYF,TGTGCCAGCAGTTACACCGTCGGGGGTGGCCTCAACGAGCAGTACTTC
NA,NA,TRBV6-1,TRBJ1-1,CASSEQVGIMNTEAFF,TGTGCCAGCAGTGAACAAGTCGGGATAATGAACACTGAAGCTTTCTTT
NA,NA,TRBV6-2/TRBV6-3,TRBJ2-3,CASSYGDPTFTSTDTQYF,TGTGCCAGCAGTTATGGGGACCCGACGTTCACTAGCACAGATACGCAGTATTTT
TRBD1,once,TRBV6-6,TRBJ2-7,CASSYPTGDEQYF,TGTGCCAGCAGTTACCCGACAGGGGACGAGCAGTACTTC
TRBD1,NA,TRBV14,TRBJ1-1,CASSPILQGANTEAFF,TGTGCCAGCAGCCCAATTCTACAGGGGGCAAACACTGAAGCTTTCTTT
TRBD1,NA,TRBV7-9,TRBJ1-4,CASSLVGIRDRGLIEKLFF,TGTGCCAGCAGCTTAGTAGGAATAAGGGACAGGGGGCTCATTGAAAAACTGTTTTTT
TRBD2,NA,TRBV15,TRBJ2-2,CATRRGDRTGELFF,TGTGCCACCAGGCGGGGGGATCGGACCGGGGAGCTGTTTTTT
TRBD1,NA,TRBV6-2/TRBV6-3,TRBJ2-1,CASSYMGQGVYNEQFF,TGTGCCAGCAGTTACATGGGACAGGGCGTCTACAATGAGCAGTTCTTC
NA,NA,TRBV28,TRBJ2-3,CASSWVRTDTQYF,TGTGCCAGCAGTTGGGTTCGCACAGATACGCAGTATTTT
NA,NA,TRBV4-3,TRBJ1-5,CASSPSQGRPQHF,TGCGCCAGCAGCCCTTCACAGGGTCGGCCCCAGCATTTT
NA,NA,TRBV7-6,TRBJ1-5,CASSLVGGQSQPQHF,TGTGCCAGCAGCTTAGTCGGAGGCCAGAGTCAGCCCCAGCATTTT
TRBD1,NA,TRBV9,TRBJ1-1,CASSRDTGTVNTEAFF,TGTGCCAGCAGCCGAGACACCGGGACAGTGAACACTGAAGCTTTCTTT
TRBD1,NA,TRBV18,TRBJ2-7,CASSPGQRAYEQYF,TGTGCCAGCTCACCGGGACAGAGGGCCTACGAGCAGTACTTC
NA,NA,TRBV15,TRBJ2-7,CATSRDSGRTYEQYF,TGTGCCACCAGCAGAGATAGTGGACGCACCTACGAGCAGTACTTC
NA,NA,TRBV30,TRBJ1-4,CAWSTRGALRKLFF,TGTGCCTGGAGTACGAGGGGCGCTTTAAGAAAACTGTTTTTT
NA,once,TRBV7-9,TRBJ1-4,CASSLTGTNNEKLFF,TGTGCCAGCAGCTTGACCGGGACAAACAATGAAAAACTGTTTTTT
TRBD1,NA,TRBV4-1,TRBJ1-2,CASSHGTGMSYTF,TGCGCCAGCAGCCATGGGACAGGGATGAGCTACACCTTC
NA,NA,TRBV3-1/TRBV3-2,TRBJ2-2,CASSHNTGELFF,TGTGCCAGCAGCCATAACACCGGGGAGCTGTTTTTT
TRBD2,once,TRBV12-5,TRBJ2-1,CASGSGLALYNEQFF,TGTGCTAGTGGATCCGGACTAGCGCTGTACAATGAGCAGTTCTTC
TRBD1,NA,TRBV25-1,TRBJ2-3,CASSDLGTGPQYF,TGTGCCAGCAGTGACCTAGGGACAGGCCCGCAGTATTTT
TRBD2,NA,TRBV20-1,TRBJ2-1,CSASRTSGGVNNEQFF,TGCAGTGCTAGTCGGACTAGCGGGGGGGTAAACAATGAGCAGTTCTTC
NA,NA,TRBV30,TRBJ2-3,CAWSVEDTQYF,TGTGCCTGGAGTGTTGAAGATACGCAGTATTTT
TRBD2,once,TRBV7-2,TRBJ2-5,CASSFLAATSGGQETQYF,TGTGCCAGCAGCTTCTTAGCCGCTACTAGCGGGGGCCAAGAGACCCAGTACTTC
TRBD1,NA,TRBV5-4,TRBJ1-1,CASSFYPLTGGNTEAFF,TGTGCCAGCAGCTTTTATCCGTTGACAGGGGGAAACACTGAAGCTTTCTTT
TRBD2,NA,TRBV11-2,TRBJ2-7,CASSLRPRGNSYEQYF,TGTGCCAGCAGCTTGAGGCCGCGGGGGAACTCCTACGAGCAGTACTTC
NA,NA,TRBV7-2,TRBJ1-1,CASSSSLITSNTEAFF,TGTGCCAGCAGCTCCTCCCTTATAACATCGAACACTGAAGCTTTCTTT
NA,NA,TRBV27,TRBJ1-4,CASSFRPPIVNEKLFF,TGTGCCAGCAGTTTCCGCCCCCCGATCGTAAATGAAAAACTGTTTTTT
NA,NA,TRBV3-1/TRBV3-2,TRBJ2-5,CASSQELETGTQYF,TGTGCCAGCAGCCAAGAACTGGAAACGGGGACCCAGTACTTC
NA,NA,TRBV2,TRBJ1-5,CASSAGSQPQHF,TGTGCCAGCAGCGCCGGGAGTCAGCCCCAGCATTTT
TRBD1,few,TRBV6-6,TRBJ1-2,CATGTGRLYGYTF,TGTGCCACTGGGACAGGAAGACTCTATGGCTACACCTTC
NA,NA,TRBV4-3,TRBJ2-1,CASSQEKGGSYNEQFF,TGCGCCAGCAGCCAAGAGAAGGGGGGCTCCTACAATGAGCAGTTCTTC
TRBD2,NA,TRBV9,TRBJ2-5,CASSVGSGGFSETQYF,TGTGCCAGCAGCGTAGGTAGCGGGGGGTTCTCAGAGACCCAGTACTTC
NA,few,TRBV19,TRBJ2-7,CASSITGSSYEQYF,TGTGCCAGTAGTATAACAGGGAGCTCCTACGAGCAGTACTTC
NA,NA,TRBV5-6,TRBJ1-1,CASSLAPGTRSSVF,TGTGCCAGCAGCCTCGCACCCGGGACCCGCTCATCGGTGTTT